This TCR beta chain was sequenced during a study of T cell changes during pregnancy in multiple sclerosis. Clones were read by immunoSEQ multiplex PCR, and TCRdb kept only the in-frame ones, dropping some. The sample has 90,000 to 100,000 clones; approximately 95% are singletons. The CDR3 is made up of 15 amino acids. V shed 4 bases and J shed 0 bases, with 10 bases lying between them. Germline loops: CDR1 SGDLS, CDR2 YYNGEE. Sequencing used peripheral blood, obtained in the first trimester of pregnancy. The sequence derives from a female donor with multiple sclerosis, enrolled in a pregnancy study. This rearrangement joins TRBV9 to TRBJ1-4; TRBD1 might be the D (6 bases). The CDR3 DNA follows: TGTGCCAGCAGCCGGACAGATGCAACTAATGAAAAACTGTTTTTT. This encodes CASSRTDATNEKLFF.